The 15 T cell receptor beta chains listed next were all sequenced from one sample in a study of T cell repertoires in ileal Crohn's disease. Generated by immunoSEQ multiplex PCR, the TCRdb table keeps only in-frame clones and is missing some. This table has 7,400 or so clones, 85% appearing once. Time point specified: inflamed ileum from the surgical specimen. The sequenced sample was ileal tissue. The receptors were sampled from an adult with Crohn's disease.

This clone was observed once. V gene TRBV29-1 combines with J gene TRBJ2-1, with unresolved D. The CDR3 totals 12 residues. V dropped 4 bases and J dropped 5 bases, with 9 bases sitting between them. Germline V CDR1 and CDR2: SQVTM, ANQGSEA. This CDR3 is CSVARTDNEQFF. The CDR3 DNA sequence: TGCAGCGTTGCCAGGACCGACAATGAGCAGTTCTTC.

This chain connects TRBV28 to TRBJ2-3; D remains unclear. Germline V gene lookup returns CDR1 MDHEN and CDR2 SYDVKM. V was shortened by 6 bases and J by 7 bases, with 20 bases between the two germline ends. The CDR3 runs 15 residues. For the CDR3, the DNA is TGTGCCAGCAGACAGCTAAAGTCCCCACAGAATACGCAGTATTTT. Amino acids: CASRQLKSPQNTQYF.

The chain employs TRBV5-4 and TRBJ1-1; D is unclear. The CDR3 has 15 amino acids. The V end was cut by 5 bases, the J end by 5 bases, with 19 bases between. Germline V gene data show CDR1 as SGHNT and CDR2 as YYREEE (reference sequence). The CDR3 is CASRSSPSRGTEAFF. The CDR3 bases are TGTGCCAGCAGGTCAAGTCCCTCCCGCGGAACTGAAGCTTTCTTT.

The rearrangement uses TRBV30 and TRBJ2-3; D is perhaps TRBD2 (6 bases). V lost 0 bases and J lost 2, with 12 bases in between. In germline, CDR1 is GTSNPN, CDR2 SVGIG (reference sequence). The CDR3 runs 15 residues. The CDR3 nucleotides are TGTGCCTGGAGTGTCAGGGAGGTCAACACAGATACGCAGTATTTT. This sequence encodes CAWSVREVNTDTQYF.

J is TRBJ1-2 and V is TRBV6-5; 11 bases align to TRBD1. From germline, CDR1 is MNHEY and CDR2 SVGAGI. This CDR3 is built from 12 residues. The junction had 5 bases not matched to a gene; V was cut back by 4 bases and J by 13 bases. The CDR3 sequence: CASSFRTGGRTF. In nucleotides, the CDR3 is TGTGCCAGCAGTTTTCGGACAGGGGGCCGCACCTTC.

This chain uses TRBV5-5 with TRBJ1-2; no clear D. Germline-derived CDR1 and CDR2 are SGHKS and YYEKEE (reference sequence). CDR3 length equals 14 residues. V lost 0 bases and J 5 bases, leaving 11 bases between the germline ends. The CDR3 bases are TGTGCCAGCAGCTTGGAACATTCTTTATATGGCTACACCTTC. Amino acid sequence: CASSLEHSLYGYTF.

The sample holds a few counts of this clone. This chain uses TRBV11-2 with TRBJ1-2; no reliable D call. The CDR3 runs 13 residues. Germline values: CDR1 SGHAT, CDR2 FQNNGV. V lost 5 bases to trimming and J lost 7 bases, with 14 bases between them. The CDR3 bases are TGTGCCAGCAGCATAGGAACGGGCGGTGGCTACACCTTC. Protein sequence: CASSIGTGGGYTF.

The table lists this clone with a count of one. The chain combines TRBV5-1 with TRBJ2-5; D possibly corresponds to TRBD1 (6 bases). The CDR3 extends over 14 amino acids. From germline, CDR1 is SGHRS and CDR2 YFSETQ. V was pared by 4 bases and J by 4 bases, with 14 bases between. Here the CDR3 DNA reads TGCGCCAGCAGCCCTGACACAGGGTCAGAGACCCAGTACTTC. Protein: CASSPDTGSETQYF. The full variable domain, rest sourced from reference TRBV5-1 and TRBJ2-5, is KAGVTQTPRYLIKTRGQQVTLSCSPISGHRSVSWYQQTPGQGLQFLFEYFSETQRNKGNFPGRFSGRQFSNSRSEMNVSTLELGDSALYLCASSPDTGSETQYFGPGTRLLVL.

The rearrangement uses TRBV7-2 and TRBJ2-7; 7 bases fit TRBD2. Looked up from germline, CDR1 is SGHTA and CDR2 is FQGNSA. The CDR3 runs to 15 residues. Losses at the gene ends were 5 bases for V and 6 bases for J; bases not matched to a gene: 13. The CDR3 region has the DNA TGTGCCAGCAGCCTTATAGAAGCGGGGCGTAGCGAGCAGTACTTC. This translates into CASSLIEAGRSEQYF.

This clone is a singleton in its sample. The chain combines TRBV6-1 with TRBJ1-5; the D is unclear. Germline-derived CDR1 and CDR2 are MNHNS and SASEGT. V lost 6 bases to trimming and J lost 0 bases, with 12 bases between them. This CDR3 comprises 15 residues. CDR3 sequence: CASSRGRGSNQPQHF. Written as DNA, the CDR3 is TGTGCCAGCAGCCGAGGACGGGGTAGCAATCAGCCCCAGCATTTT.

The chain has TRBV7-8 and TRBJ2-7; 7 bases match TRBD1. CDR1 and CDR2 from the germline V gene are SGHVS and FQNEAQ. The CDR3 length is 16 residues. V shed 6 bases and J 1 base; nucleotides not matched to a gene: 12. The CDR3 protein is CASSLGGQGLSYEQYF. Written as DNA, the CDR3 is TGTGCCAGCAGTCTAGGGGGCCAGGGGCTTTCCTACGAGCAGTACTTC.

The chain has TRBV29-1 and TRBJ2-1; possible D gene TRBD2, 5 bases. V shed 6 bases and J shed 8 bases, with 14 bases lying between them. CDR3 length: 12 amino acids. Per germline, CDR1 SQVTM and CDR2 ANQGSEA. The CDR3 DNA follows: TGCAGCGTCGAGGGCGGATGGCATGAGCAGTTCTTC. It yields the protein CSVEGGWHEQFF.

CDR3 loop: CASSYPPPQSEQFF. The CDR3 bases are TGTGCCAGCAGTTACCCGCCCCCACAATCTGAGCAGTTCTTC. This chain connects TRBV6-6 to TRBJ2-1, with D hard to call. V was shortened by 2 bases and J by 9 bases, with 14 bases between the two germline ends. The CDR3 loop spans 14 amino acids. Germline V gene sequence: CDR1 MNHNY, CDR2 SVGAGI (reference sequence).

CDR3 DNA sequence: TGTGCCAGCAGCGTAGACGAGGGCAAAGCTTTCTTT. This gives the protein CASSVDEGKAFF. The J gene is TRBJ1-1, the V gene TRBV9; D gene ambiguous. The CDR3 runs 12 residues. Germline loops: CDR1 SGDLS, CDR2 YYNGEE. Trimming stripped 0 bases from V and 9 bases from J, with 9 bases between.

On this clone: The junction shows a germline mismatch at one end, possibly a read error. The chain employs TRBV4-1 and TRBJ2-5, with 7 bases lining up with TRBD2. Germline V gene lookup returns CDR1 MGHRA and CDR2 YSYEKL. The CDR3 extends over 15 amino acids. CDR3 loop: CASSQASGPQETQYF. The CDR3 bases are TGTGCCAGCAGCCAAGCTAGCGGACCCCAAGAGACCCAGTACTTC.